Following are 6 T cell receptor beta chains from one sample sequenced in a study of OX40 agonist ivuxolimab in advanced cancers. Only in-frame clones appear in the TCRdb table, and some are missing; sequencing was by immunoSEQ multiplex PCR. The sample lists about 89,000 clones, under 95% seen once, with roughly 0.64% in the top ten. This sample comprised CD4+ or CD8+ T cells sorted from blood, obtained in a trial of the OX40 agonist ivuxolimab. These receptors all come from an adult with an advanced solid tumor such as melanoma, head and neck, liver or kidney cancer.

The chain couples TRBV5-1 to TRBJ2-1, with unresolved D. CDR3 length: 15 residues. Trimming took off 2 bases at V and 12 bases at J, with 21 bases between the two ends. Looked up from germline, CDR1 is SGHRS and CDR2 is YFSETQ. Here the CDR3 DNA reads TGCGCCAGCAGCTTTCAACCAACCTACGAGGATCGGCAGTTCTTC. Translated, it gives CASSFQPTYEDRQFF.

The chain carries TRBV16 and TRBJ1-5; weak D call: TRBD1 (5 bases). Trimming pared 0 bases from V and 4 bases from J, leaving 13 bases between. Germline V CDR1 and CDR2: KGHSY, FQNENV. The CDR3 runs to 16 residues. The CDR3 sequence is CASSQSGGGGNQPQHF. Here the CDR3 DNA reads TGTGCCAGCAGCCAATCTGGGGGTGGAGGAAATCAGCCCCAGCATTTT.

Only one count was recorded for this clone. V and J are TRBV11-2 and TRBJ2-7, with TRBD2 identical over 15 bases. Germline CDR1 and CDR2: SGHAT and FQNNGV. The CDR3 is 16 residues long. The ends lost 5 bases at V and 4 bases at J; junction bases unmatched: 6. The CDR3 spells CASSHGTSGRMYEQYF. CDR3 DNA sequence: TGTGCCAGCAGCCACGGGACTAGCGGGAGGATGTACGAGCAGTACTTC.

The chain has TRBV7-2 and TRBJ2-2; 8 bases agree with TRBD1. Trimming cost V 6 bases and J 4 bases; bases outside gene matches: 7. Germline loops: CDR1 SGHTA, CDR2 FQGNSA. The CDR3 length is 15 residues. CDR3 nucleotides: TGTGCCAGCAGATTGGACAGGGCGGGCACCGGGGAGCTGTTTTTT. It encodes CASRLDRAGTGELFF.

The chain carries TRBV2 and TRBJ1-5; D not certain. This CDR3 is built from 15 residues. Per the germline V gene, CDR1 is SNHLY and CDR2 is FYNNEI. V lost 6 bases, J lost 6 bases, and 18 bases lay in between. The CDR3 region has the DNA TGTGCCAGCAGCCCAGCTTGGCAGAGCCCTCAGCCCCAGCATTTT. This sequence encodes CASSPAWQSPQPQHF.

This clone was found a few times. V usage is TRBV6-6 and J usage is TRBJ2-1; D unresolved. CDR1 and CDR2 from the germline V gene are MNHNY and SVGAGI (reference sequence). V was pared by 1 base and J by 3 bases, with 4 bases between. The CDR3 totals 13 residues. As DNA, the CDR3 is TGTGCCAGCAGTTACTTGGACTACAATGAGCAGTTCTTC. Protein sequence: CASSYLDYNEQFF.